Below, 29 T cell receptor beta chains from the same sample are listed, as sequenced in a study of technical replicates of blood from a handful of donors. The protocol was immunoSEQ multiplex PCR, while the TCRdb copy is restricted to in-frame clones and leaves out a portion. Of more than 70,000 clones in the sample, around 90% were seen once. The sample was T cells isolated from PBMCs. These receptors were obtained from a human donor in good health.

This clone has only one observation. The V gene is TRBV5-1, the J gene TRBJ2-1; 8 bases align to TRBD2. The CDR3 has 15 residues. Germline V gene lookup returns CDR1 SGHRS and CDR2 YFSETQ. V dropped 4 bases and J dropped 5; count of bases not matched to a gene: 8. CDR3 protein: CASSPERGRNNEQFF. The CDR3, as DNA: TGCGCCAGCAGCCCGGAGCGGGGGAGGAACAATGAGCAGTTCTTC.

The chain links TRBV2 to TRBJ1-4; perhaps TRBD1 as D (5 bases). V gave up 8 bases and J gave up 3 bases, with 16 bases separating them. CDR3 length equals 15 residues. In germline, CDR1 is SNHLY, CDR2 FYNNEI. CDR3 in DNA: TGTGCCAGCGTCAGGGTATCTTCCCCTAATGAAAAACTGTTTTTT. Translated, it gives CASVRVSSPNEKLFF.

This sequence joins TRBV19 and TRBJ2-3; 8 positions agree with TRBD2. V lost 1 base and J lost 4; bases outside the gene matches: 4. The germline gives CDR1 LNHDA, CDR2 SQIVND (reference sequence). This CDR3 has 15 amino acids. CDR3 protein: CASSIVAGGSDTQYF. The DNA of the CDR3 is TGTGCCAGTAGTATAGTGGCGGGAGGATCAGATACGCAGTATTTT.

This rearrangement joins TRBV11-2 to TRBJ2-1, with D unresolved. The CDR3 sequence is 13 residues long. Germline loops: CDR1 SGHAT, CDR2 FQNNGV. V dropped 6 bases and J dropped 0 bases, with 6 bases sitting between them. CDR3 sequence reads: CASSFSSYNEQFF. The CDR3 bases are TGTGCCAGCAGTTTTAGCTCCTACAATGAGCAGTTCTTC.

The chain is built from TRBV28 and TRBJ1-5; 12 nucleotides match TRBD1. Germline assignment: CDR1 MDHEN and CDR2 SYDVKM. The V gene end was trimmed by 3 bases and the J gene end by 7 bases; junction bases not matched to a gene: 16. This CDR3 spans 19 amino acids. CDR3 bases: TGTGCCAGCAGTTTCAATTTACCGGGACAGGGGGCGTTCGGGCAGCCCCAGCATTTT. Translating gives CASSFNLPGQGAFGQPQHF.

The chain joins TRBV5-1 to TRBJ2-2; the match to TRBD2 covers 9 bases. Trimming cost V 0 bases and J 4 bases; bases outside gene matches: 10. Per the germline V gene, CDR1 is SGHRS and CDR2 is YFSETQ. This CDR3 comprises 18 residues. CDR3 in amino acids: CASSLEASGDRFTGELFF. The CDR3 DNA is TGCGCCAGCAGCTTGGAGGCTAGCGGGGACAGATTCACCGGGGAGCTGTTTTTT.

This chain uses TRBV7-2 with TRBJ1-1; D uncertain. Between the trimmed V and J ends, which lost 5 bases and 1 base, there was a span of 8 bases. The CDR3 spans 13 residues. Germline values: CDR1 SGHTA, CDR2 FQGNSA. The CDR3 nucleotides read TGTGCCAGCAGCATCTCTAGGAACACTGAAGCTTTCTTT. Amino acids: CASSISRNTEAFF. The variable domain in full, completed from reference TRBV7-2 and TRBJ1-1, reads GAGVSQSPSNKVTEKGKDVELRCDPISGHTALYWYRQSLGQGLEFLIYFQGNSAPDKSGLPSDRFSAERTGGSVSTLTIQRTQQEDSAVYLCASSISRNTEAFFGQGTRLTVV.

V is TRBV30 and J is TRBJ1-1; tentative D call: TRBD1 (6 bases). The germline V and J ends were trimmed by 3 bases and 1 base, with 12 bases remaining between them. The CDR3 runs to 14 residues. Germline V gene lookup returns CDR1 GTSNPN and CDR2 SVGIG (reference sequence). This CDR3 reads CAWSRLGANTEAFF. The CDR3 bases are TGTGCCTGGAGCCGACTGGGGGCGAACACTGAAGCTTTCTTT. Supplemented by reference TRBV30 and TRBJ1-1, the full variable domain reads SQTIHQWPATLVQPVGSPLSLECTVEGTSNPNLYWYRQAAGRGLQLLFYSVGIGQISSEVPQNLSASRPQDRQFILSSKKLLLSDSGFYLCAWSRLGANTEAFFGQGTRLTVV.

V and J are TRBV4-1 and TRBJ1-5, with 10 positions matching TRBD1. Germline CDR1 reads MGHRA; CDR2 reads YSYEKL. The V and J ends lost 6 bases and 1 base, in that order; junction bases with no gene match: 6. The CDR3 extends over 16 amino acids. CDR3 in amino acids: CASRRDRGLSNQPQHF. For the CDR3, the DNA is TGCGCCAGCAGGAGAGACAGGGGGCTAAGCAATCAGCCCCAGCATTTT.

On this clone itself: It is unclear where the CDR3 begins or ends on the DNA, so no DNA is shown, and the CDR3 is as TCRdb lists it. The genes are TRBV2 and TRBJ1-4. Germline CDR1 is SNHLY and CDR2 is FYNNEI. 13 amino acids form the CDR3, both terminal residues included. This CDR3 reads CASLRAGGEKLFF.

J is TRBJ2-7 and V is TRBV5-1; 7 bases fit TRBD2. Trimming took 6 bases from V and 5 from J; bases not matched to a gene: 17. This CDR3 has 16 amino acids. The germline CDR1 and CDR2 sequences are SGHRS and YFSETQ. Here the CDR3 reads CASTAASGHEADEQYF. The DNA for the CDR3 is TGCGCCAGCACCGCGGCTAGCGGCCATGAGGCCGACGAGCAGTACTTC.

This chain links TRBV28 with TRBJ1-1; D might be TRBD1 (6 bases). V gave up 6 bases and J gave up 4 bases, with 12 bases separating them. The CDR3 consists of 13 residues. Germline V gene lookup returns CDR1 MDHEN and CDR2 SYDVKM. CDR3 protein: CASRNREGTEAFF. CDR3 sequence (DNA): TGTGCCAGCAGGAACAGGGAGGGCACTGAAGCTTTCTTT.

The CDR3 is CAWSPRTNQPQHF. The CDR3 region has the DNA TGTGCCTGGAGCCCGAGGACAAATCAGCCCCAGCATTTT. V usage is TRBV30 and J usage is TRBJ1-5; D is perhaps TRBD1 (5 bases). V shed 3 bases and J shed 4 bases, with 10 bases lying between them. The germline V gene encodes CDR1 GTSNPN and CDR2 SVGIG (reference sequence). The CDR3 has 13 amino acids.

This chain connects TRBV7-3 to TRBJ2-2, with 10 bases matching TRBD2. The CDR3 spans 16 residues. V lost 1 base, J lost 7 bases, and 6 bases stayed unmatched. Germline values: CDR1 SGHTA, CDR2 FQGTGA. CDR3 protein: CASSLNGGLAFGELFF. DNA of the CDR3: TGTGCCAGCAGCTTAAATGGGGGACTAGCGTTCGGGGAGCTGTTTTTT.

This chain joins TRBV2 and TRBJ1-1; the match to TRBD1 covers 8 bases. Trimming removed 6 bases from V and 2 bases from J; junction bases left unmatched: 2. The germline gives CDR1 SNHLY, CDR2 FYNNEI. CDR3 size: 13 residues. The CDR3 loop reads CASSGQGNTEAFF. Here the CDR3 DNA reads TGTGCCAGCAGCGGACAGGGTAACACTGAAGCTTTCTTT.

This chain joins TRBV19 and TRBJ1-1, with 10 bases matching TRBD1. The CDR3 runs to 16 residues. Germline V CDR1 and CDR2: LNHDA, SQIVND (reference sequence). V shed 5 bases and J 1 base; nucleotides not matched to a gene: 7. In DNA, the CDR3 is TGTGCCAGTAGTCGGGGACAGGGGCACCAGAACACTGAAGCTTTCTTT. Translating gives CASSRGQGHQNTEAFF.

The CDR3 sequence: CASSYRTANTEAFF. The CDR3 coding sequence is TGTGCCAGCAGTTACAGGACAGCCAACACTGAAGCTTTCTTT. The chain has TRBV6-5 and TRBJ1-1, with D perhaps matching TRBD1 (6 bases). The germline V gene encodes CDR1 MNHEY and CDR2 SVGAGI. CDR3 length: 14 residues. Trimming shortened V by 2 bases and J by 2 bases, and 9 bases separated the two germline ends.

The chain uses TRBV7-6 and TRBJ1-2, with D unresolved. The CDR3 consists of 15 residues. In germline, CDR1 is SGHVS, CDR2 FNYEAQ. Trimming took 2 bases from V and 0 from J, leaving 10 bases between them. This chain's CDR3 is CASSLSADTNYGYTF. As DNA, the CDR3 is TGTGCCAGCAGCTTATCGGCGGATACTAACTATGGCTACACCTTC.

V and J are TRBV7-2 and TRBJ2-3, with D unclear. The CDR3 contains 14 residues. Germline V gene lookup returns CDR1 SGHTA and CDR2 FQGNSA. Trimming took off 5 bases at V and 8 bases at J, with 17 bases between the two ends. Written as DNA, the CDR3 is TGTGCCAGCAGCCAACGGCTAGTCGAGCGTACGCAGTATTTT. Amino acids: CASSQRLVERTQYF.

The chain employs TRBV10-3 and TRBJ2-4; 10 bases agree with TRBD1. V lost 0 bases and J lost 8; bases outside the gene matches: 7. From germline, CDR1 is ENHRY and CDR2 SYGVKD. This CDR3 spans 16 amino acids. The CDR3 DNA sequence: TGTGCCATCAGTGAGTCGTACGGGACAGGGGAAGACATTCAGTACTTC. Translation: CAISESYGTGEDIQYF.

The J gene is TRBJ1-2, the V gene TRBV7-9; 9 bases are shared with TRBD1. The length of the CDR3 is 16 residues. Germline assignment: CDR1 SEHNR and CDR2 FQNEAQ (reference sequence). The V and J ends lost 5 bases and 2 bases, in that order; junction bases with no gene match: 9. CDR3 sequence reads: CASSLITGTGNYGYTF. The CDR3 nucleotides read TGTGCCAGCAGCCTAATAACCGGGACAGGGAACTATGGCTACACCTTC.

The chain employs TRBV19 and TRBJ2-3; the D gene is possibly TRBD1 (5 bases). With 9 bases removed from V and 1 base from J, the gap between germline ends came to 8 bases. The CDR3 sequence is 12 residues long. CDR1 is LNHDA, CDR2 SQIVND, per germline (reference sequence). The CDR3 loop is CASLRGTDTQYF. CDR3 nucleotide sequence: TGTGCCAGCCTCAGGGGCACAGATACGCAGTATTTT.

This clone was picked up one time. The chain has TRBV6-1 and TRBJ1-2; 7 bases agree with TRBD1. CDR3 length: 13 amino acids. V dropped 5 bases and J dropped 8; count of bases not matched to a gene: 8. CDR1 is MNHNS, CDR2 SASEGT, per germline. In DNA, the CDR3 is TGTGCCAGCAGTACAGGGGAAGAAAGGGGCTACACCTTC. It codes for CASSTGEERGYTF.

The V gene is TRBV7-3, the J gene TRBJ1-6, with 7 nucleotides matching TRBD1. The CDR3 extends over 18 amino acids. Unmatched junction bases numbered 9, after V lost 2 bases and J lost 2 bases. Germline CDR1 reads SGHTA; CDR2 reads FQGTGA. In DNA form, the CDR3 reads TGTGCCAGCAGCTTAGTAGGGGGCGGACAGACCTATAATTCACCCCTCCACTTT. Protein sequence: CASSLVGGGQTYNSPLHF.

A single count supports this clone. The V gene is TRBV6-5, the J gene TRBJ1-5, with TRBD1 matching over 7 bases. V trimming: 5 bases; J trimming: 7 bases; junction bases outside the gene matches: 5. The CDR3 loop spans 13 amino acids. Germline V gene lookup returns CDR1 MNHEY and CDR2 SVGAGI. This CDR3 reads CASSPGTAQPQHF. CDR3 sequence (DNA): TGTGCCAGCAGTCCCGGGACAGCCCAGCCCCAGCATTTT.

V gene TRBV19 combines with J gene TRBJ1-1, with 11 bases identical to TRBD1. J lost 4 bases, V lost 6 bases, and 4 bases had no gene match. CDR3 length equals 14 residues. Germline CDR1 LNHDA, CDR2 SQIVND (reference sequence). DNA for the CDR3: TGTGCCAGTAGCATCGGGACAGGGGGCACTGAAGCTTTCTTT. This gives the protein CASSIGTGGTEAFF.

The rearrangement joins TRBV14 to TRBJ2-5, with a possible D match to TRBD2 (6 bases). V was shortened by 3 bases and J by 1 base, with 12 bases between the two germline ends. Germline V gene lookup returns CDR1 SGHDN and CDR2 FVKESK. The CDR3 sequence is 15 residues long. The CDR3 is CASSQPRRGQETQYF. CDR3 nucleotide sequence: TGTGCCAGCAGCCAGCCCAGGAGGGGCCAAGAGACCCAGTACTTC.

CDR3 in amino acids: CASSPGTGYQETQYF. The CDR3 bases are TGTGCCAGCAGCCCCGGGACAGGGTACCAAGAGACCCAGTACTTC. The genes are TRBV6-5 and TRBJ2-5; 9 bases match TRBD1. V was pared by 6 bases and J by 0 bases, with 5 bases of the junction left unmatched. Looked up from germline, CDR1 is MNHEY and CDR2 is SVGAGI. This CDR3 region has 15 residues.

The V gene is TRBV11-2, the J gene TRBJ1-5, with 9 bases matching TRBD1. Per the germline V gene, CDR1 is SGHAT and CDR2 is FQNNGV. The CDR3 has 16 residues. V shed 1 base and J 2 bases; nucleotides not matched to a gene: 3. CDR3 loop: CASSLGQGEGNQPQHF. CDR3 in DNA: TGTGCCAGCAGCTTAGGACAGGGGGAGGGCAATCAGCCCCAGCATTTT.